These T cell receptor beta chains were read from a single sample in a study of T cell responses to AZD1222 COVID-19 vaccine. The repertoire was sequenced with immunoSEQ multiplex PCR; TCRdb's copy has only in-frame clones and lacks some. The repertoire holds 75,000 to 100,000 clones, with about 90% as singletons. The sequenced sample was peripheral blood, obtained 28 days after the second AZD1222 dose. The receptor set was obtained from an adult who received the AZD1222 COVID-19 vaccine. Each CDR3 is given with its conserved first and last residue. Each record gives: V gene, J gene, CDR3 protein.

V: TRBV4-1
J: TRBJ2-2
CDR3: CASSQERTPGELFF

V: TRBV6-6
J: TRBJ1-6
CDR3: CASSSHQSGTSPLHF

V: TRBV4-1
J: TRBJ1-6
CDR3: CASSQDRYGTGASPLHF

V: TRBV7-2
J: TRBJ1-2
CDR3: CASSLGWVTGYTF

V: TRBV5-1
J: TRBJ2-1
CDR3: CASSLPDSYNEQFF

V: TRBV29-1
J: TRBJ2-5
CDR3: CSVSLRDTDQETQYF

V: TRBV7-3
J: TRBJ2-2
CDR3: CASSLAPVRGLANTGELFF

V: TRBV14
J: TRBJ2-6
CDR3: CASSQARSGANVLTF

V: TRBV7-2
J: TRBJ1-2
CDR3: CASSQYEGQGRNGYTF

V: TRBV10-3
J: TRBJ2-2
CDR3: CAISGTGHTGELFF

V: TRBV30
J: TRBJ2-5
CDR3: CAWSDEGLETQYF

V: TRBV7-3
J: TRBJ2-1
CDR3: CASSLKGGASRSYNEQFF

V: TRBV7-3
J: TRBJ1-5
CDR3: CASSHPGGEEGQPQHF

V: TRBV28
J: TRBJ1-2
CDR3: CASSLFLSGVGYTF

V: TRBV6-5
J: TRBJ2-7
CDR3: CASSYRDNYEQYF

V: TRBV5-6
J: TRBJ2-3
CDR3: CASSLIGVAGAPSTDTQYF